Listed here is a single T cell receptor beta chain. Antigen: not known. V was pared by 3 bases and J by 2 bases, with 17 bases between. CDR1 and CDR2 from the germline V gene are SGHVS and FQNEAQ. The CDR3 has 16 residues. Data came from immunoSEQ multiplex PCR; TCRdb stores just in-frame clones and leaves some out. The table records around 96,000 clones, about 88% of them present only once. This sample is part of a study of T cell responses to AZD1222 COVID-19 vaccine. Study results and caveats: There were mostly white British donors and more females than males, and clonal diversity was possibly underestimated. The number of AZD1222 recipients seropositive at baseline was only five or six. With dominance at 160-218 and 743-854, vaccine-associated CD4 TCRs spanned spike.

The J gene is TRBJ2-7, the V gene TRBV7-8, with D perhaps matching TRBD1 (6 bases). The source material was peripheral blood, sampled on day 0 of AZD1222 vaccination. The TCR originated in an adult in good health. CDR3 protein: CASSFNRAGVTYEQYF. The CDR3 nucleotides are TGTGCCAGCAGCTTTAATCGGGCAGGGGTGACCTACGAGCAGTACTTC.